One and the same sample provided the 8 T cell receptor beta chains below, sequenced in a study of T cell changes during pregnancy in multiple sclerosis. The table came from immunoSEQ multiplex PCR; TCRdb's copy has only in-frame clones and leaves some out. The sample carries 60,000 to 90,000 clones, just over 90% recorded once. Specimen: peripheral blood, collected after pregnancy. The receptor source for this set is a female donor in good health, enrolled as a control in a pregnancy study.

This chain uses TRBV6-6 with TRBJ2-7; 8 bases match TRBD1. The germline V gene encodes CDR1 MNHNY and CDR2 SVGAGI (reference sequence). This CDR3 spans 15 amino acids. The V and J ends lost 2 bases and 5 bases, in that order; junction bases with no gene match: 8. CDR3 nucleotide sequence: TGTGCCAGCAGTTACCCGGACAGGGTTTCCCACGAGCAGTACTTC. The encoded protein is CASSYPDRVSHEQYF.

The CDR3 protein is CASSLVTGGQETQYF. CDR3 bases: TGCGCCAGCAGCTTGGTTACGGGGGGACAAGAGACCCAGTACTTC. The chain recombines TRBV5-1 with TRBJ2-5, with 7 bases that match TRBD2. CDR1 and CDR2 (germline): SGHRS, YFSETQ. The CDR3 sequence is 15 residues long. V lost 0 bases and J lost 2; bases outside the gene matches: 4.

The genes are TRBV27 and TRBJ2-7, with D unclear. This CDR3 is 13 amino acids long. CDR1 MNHEY and CDR2 SMNVEV come from the germline V gene (reference sequence). Trimming pared 3 bases from V and 0 bases from J, leaving 6 bases between. The CDR3 nucleotides read TGTGCCAGCAGTTTGGCGGTCTCCTACGAGCAGTACTTC. This gives the protein CASSLAVSYEQYF.

This CDR3 is CASSLARAPYEQYF. The CDR3 DNA reads as TGTGCCAGCAGCTTAGCGAGGGCCCCCTACGAGCAGTACTTC. This chain uses TRBV7-9 with TRBJ2-7; TRBD2 is a possible D gene (5 bases). This CDR3 is 14 amino acids long. In germline, CDR1 is SEHNR, CDR2 FQNEAQ (reference sequence). V lost 0 bases and J lost 2, with 8 bases in between.

This clone has only a few counts. The sample carries other DNA sequences with the same CDR3. For the CDR3, the DNA is TGCAGCGGGCTTTACCAAGAGACCCAGTACTTC. It yields the protein CSGLYQETQYF. J is TRBJ2-5 and V is TRBV29-1, with unresolved D. V was clipped by 7 bases and J by 0 bases, with 6 bases between them. Germline loops: CDR1 SQVTM, CDR2 ANQGSEA. The length of the CDR3 is 11 residues.

The chain links TRBV2 to TRBJ1-4, with 11 bases lining up with TRBD1. V lost 5 bases, J lost 8 bases, and 4 bases stayed unmatched. The CDR3 extends over 14 amino acids. Looked up from germline, CDR1 is SNHLY and CDR2 is FYNNEI. The CDR3 region has the DNA TGTGCCAGCAGTACCGGGACAGGGGGGGAAAAACTGTTTTTT. It is translated as CASSTGTGGEKLFF. The full variable domain, in which reference TRBV2 and TRBJ1-4 provide the parts outside the CDR3, is EPEVTQTPSHQVTQMGQEVILRCVPISNHLYFYWYRQILGQKVEFLVSFYNNEISEKSEIFDDQFSVERPDGSNFTLKIRSTKLEDSAMYFCASSTGTGGEKLFFGSGTQLSVL.

V and J are TRBV2 and TRBJ1-5; TRBD1 matches 7 bases. The junction had 6 bases not matched to a gene; V was cut back by 3 bases and J by 4 bases. This CDR3 contains 15 residues. Germline CDR1 and CDR2: SNHLY and FYNNEI. This CDR3 reads CASSDQGQLNQPQHF. DNA of the CDR3: TGTGCCAGCAGTGACCAGGGACAGCTTAATCAGCCCCAGCATTTT.

This clone was recorded once. This rearrangement joins TRBV7-9 to TRBJ2-2, with 10 bases that match TRBD1. The CDR3 spans 15 residues. The germline CDR1 and CDR2 sequences are SEHNR and FQNEAQ (reference sequence). The junction had 7 bases not matched to a gene; V was cut back by 5 bases and J by 7 bases. The CDR3 DNA reads as TGTGCCAGCAGCCTCAGACAGGGGGCTGGCGGGGAGCTGTTTTTT. Its protein is CASSLRQGAGGELFF. Based on the CDR3 plus reference TRBV7-9 and TRBJ2-2, the full variable domain is DTGVSQNPRHKITKRGQNVTFRCDPISEHNRLYWYRQTLGQGPEFLTYFQNEAQLEKSRLLSDRFSAERPKGSFSTLEIQRTEQGDSAMYLCASSLRQGAGGELFFGEGSRLTVL.